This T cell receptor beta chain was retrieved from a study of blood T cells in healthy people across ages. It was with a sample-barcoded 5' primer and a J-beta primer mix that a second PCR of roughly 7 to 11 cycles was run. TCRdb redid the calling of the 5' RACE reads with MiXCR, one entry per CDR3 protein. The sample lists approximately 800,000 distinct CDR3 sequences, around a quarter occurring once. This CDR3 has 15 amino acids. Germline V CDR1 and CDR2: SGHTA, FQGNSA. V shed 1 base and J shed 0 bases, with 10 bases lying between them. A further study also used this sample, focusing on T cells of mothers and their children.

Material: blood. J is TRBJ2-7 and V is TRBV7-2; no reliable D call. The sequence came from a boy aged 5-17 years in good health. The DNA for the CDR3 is TGTGCCAGCAGCTTAGAAGGGTTCGCCTCCTACGAGCAGTACTTC. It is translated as CASSLEGFASYEQYF.